What follows is one T cell receptor beta chain and its context. This sample is part of a study of radiotherapy plus CTLA-4 blockade in lung cancer. Study information: Disease control was seen in approximately 31% of patients, objective responses in more than 15%.

This CDR3 spans 15 amino acids. The germline V gene encodes CDR1 SQVTM and CDR2 ANQGSEA. With 6 bases clipped from V and 6 bases from J, the junction kept 11 bases outside the gene matches. The study treated chemo-refractory metastatic non-small-cell lung cancer patients with focal radiation plus ipilimumab CTLA-4 blockade. This table comes from immunoSEQ multiplex PCR, and its TCRdb copy is limited to in-frame clones, with some not included. The repertoire has 40,000 or so clones, roughly 70% of them found once; the top ten carry roughly 10%. The chain links TRBV29-1 to TRBJ2-2; 9 positions match TRBD1. The sequence came from a human donor with non-small cell lung cancer who had stable disease on radiotherapy plus ipilimumab. The source material was peripheral blood, sampled from a patient treated with radiotherapy plus ipilimumab. The CDR3 protein is CSVRVGQGFPGELFF. Here the CDR3 DNA reads TGCAGCGTCAGGGTGGGACAGGGATTTCCCGGGGAGCTGTTTTTT.